This T cell receptor (beta chain) was obtained from a study of shared clonotypes between healthy human individuals. Looking at the study overall: Each donor had three CD4 naive, three CD4 memory, two CD8 naive and one CD8 memory plate. Study-wide findings and caveats: Only blood was sampled, and tissue TCR repertoires likely differ from blood ones.

Assay execution took place at the deep level. The authors split each subset's genomic DNA evenly across several immunoSEQ plates. Clones were read by immunoSEQ multiplex PCR, and TCRdb kept only the in-frame ones, dropping some. Of a few hundred thousand clones detected, 95% to 96% appear once; the ten largest clones hold about 0.11%. The CDR3 runs 16 residues. Germline CDR1 SGHNT, CDR2 YYREEE (reference sequence). Unmatched junction bases numbered 14, after V lost 4 bases and J lost 6 bases. Regarding this clone: As yet, its antigen is unknown.

Positive CCR7 selection of CD45RO-negative cells yielded the naive CD8 cells, and terminally differentiated effector memory CD45RA+ cells were excluded. The source material was naive CD8+ T cells sorted from blood. The receptor's source is a woman aged 25 to 39 in good health. The chain joins TRBV5-4 to TRBJ2-7, with 9 bases identical to TRBD2. The CDR3 coding sequence is TGTGCCAGCAGCGCCCCGAATAGCGGGAGCTCGGGCGAGCAGTACTTC. Translated, it gives CASSAPNSGSSGEQYF. Full variable domain (missing parts from reference TRBV5-4 and TRBJ2-7): ETGVTQSPTHLIKTRGQQVTLRCSSQSGHNTVSWYQQALGQGPQFIFQYYREEENGRGNFPPRFSGLQFPNYSSELNVNALELDDSALYLCASSAPNSGSSGEQYFGPGTRLTVT.